These T cell receptor beta chains were read from a single sample in a study of CD8 T cells in ankylosing spondylitis. MiXCR was run by TCRdb on the 5' RACE reads, yielding one entry per CDR3 protein. The data contain about 800,000 distinct CDR3 sequences, 12% of them singletons. The sample was blood, either unsorted or a sorted T cell fraction (not recorded which). All receptors come from a male donor with ankylosing spondylitis. Both conserved end residues are part of each CDR3. The D gene is left open where the match is weak. Part of the rows lack a size; the others show once, few, many or a class for expanded clones.

size	V	D	J	CDR3	DNA
.	TRBV5-1	.	TRBJ2-7	CASSLVGMPYEQYF	TGCGCCAGCAGCTTGGTTGGGATGCCCTACGAGCAGTACTTC
few	TRBV29-1	.	TRBJ1-3	CSVVETGNTIYF	TGCAGCGTTGTCGAAACTGGAAACACCATATATTTT
.	TRBV20-1	TRBD2	TRBJ2-7	CSARGRGGGYEQYF	TGCAGTGCTAGAGGCCGGGGGGGCGGGTACGAGCAGTACTTC
few	TRBV20-1	TRBD2	TRBJ2-5	CSAVAGGLQETQYF	TGCAGTGCCGTAGCGGGAGGACTACAAGAGACCCAGTACTTC
many	TRBV29-1	TRBD1	TRBJ1-4	CSVEEDRSRKLFF	TGCAGCGTTGAGGAGGACAGGAGTCGAAAACTGTTTTTT
few	TRBV10-3	.	TRBJ1-5	CATRRESNQPQHF	TGTGCCACTAGAAGGGAAAGCAATCAGCCCCAGCATTTT
many	TRBV20-1	.	TRBJ2-7	CSLLGLTTYEQYF	TGCAGTCTCCTAGGGTTGACCACCTACGAGCAGTACTTC
.	TRBV7-9	TRBD1	TRBJ1-1	CASSPNPGTGAFEAFF	TGTGCCAGCAGCCCGAACCCCGGGACAGGGGCCTTTGAAGCTTTCTTT
many	TRBV20-1	.	TRBJ1-1	CSARGGSNTEAFF	TGCAGTGCTAGAGGGGGCTCGAACACTGAAGCTTTCTTT
many	TRBV5-1	.	TRBJ1-1	CASSFSVDTEAFF	TGCGCCAGCAGCTTTTCGGTAGACACTGAAGCTTTCTTT
.	TRBV20-1	.	TRBJ1-1	CSARITPNTEAFF	TGCAGTGCCCGAATAACCCCGAACACTGAAGCTTTCTTT
many	TRBV9	.	TRBJ1-3	CASSDPGLRHF	TGTGCCAGCAGCGACCCGGGCCTCCGGCATTTT
few	TRBV4-3	TRBD1	TRBJ2-1	CASSPGQGWYNEQFF	TGCGCCAGCAGCCCGGGACAGGGATGGTACAATGAGCAGTTCTTC
.	TRBV5-1	TRBD2	TRBJ2-1	CASSQDGLAGRNEQFF	TGCGCCAGCAGCCAAGATGGACTAGCGGGGCGAAATGAGCAGTTCTTC
.	TRBV11-2	.	TRBJ2-6	CASSSGSGDRSGANVLTF	TGTGCCAGCAGCTCTGGATCGGGGGACCGCTCTGGGGCCAACGTCCTGACTTTC